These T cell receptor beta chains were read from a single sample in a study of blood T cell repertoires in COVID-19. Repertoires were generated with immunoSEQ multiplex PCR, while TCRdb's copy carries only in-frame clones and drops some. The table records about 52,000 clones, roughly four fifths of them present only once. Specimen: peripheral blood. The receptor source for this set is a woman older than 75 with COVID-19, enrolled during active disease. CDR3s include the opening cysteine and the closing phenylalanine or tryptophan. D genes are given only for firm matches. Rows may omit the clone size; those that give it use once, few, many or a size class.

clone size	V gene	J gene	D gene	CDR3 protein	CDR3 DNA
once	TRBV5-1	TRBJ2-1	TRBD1	CASSLGQGMGEQFF	TGCGCCAGCAGCTTGGGACAGGGAATGGGTGAGCAGTTCTTC
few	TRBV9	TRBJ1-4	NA	CASSETAHTTNEKLFF	TGTGCCAGCAGCGAGACAGCCCACACAACTAATGAAAAACTGTTTTTT
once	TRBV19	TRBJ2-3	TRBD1	CASSIYGTGGTDTQYF	TGTGCCAGTAGTATCTACGGGACAGGGGGCACAGATACGCAGTATTTT
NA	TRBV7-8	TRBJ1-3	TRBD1	CASSRGDRGPSGNTIYF	TGTGCCAGCAGCAGAGGGGACAGGGGGCCCTCTGGAAACACCATATATTTT
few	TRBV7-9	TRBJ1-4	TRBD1	CASSLVASGQEISNEKLFF	TGTGCCAGCAGCTTAGTGGCATCGGGACAGGAAATCTCTAATGAAAAACTGTTTTTT
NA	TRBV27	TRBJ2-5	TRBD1	CASSSWGRGKQETQYF	TGTGCCAGCAGTTCTTGGGGCAGGGGGAAACAAGAGACCCAGTACTTC
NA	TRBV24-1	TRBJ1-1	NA	CATGGLGDFLF	TGTGCCACCGGGGGTTTGGGGGACTTCTTATTT
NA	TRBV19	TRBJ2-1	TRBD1	CATGTGVGYNEQFF	TGTGCCACCGGGACAGGAGTCGGGTACAATGAGCAGTTCTTC
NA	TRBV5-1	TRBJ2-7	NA	CASSLDSTSSSYEQYF	TGCGCCAGCAGCTTGGATTCGACTTCAAGCTCCTACGAGCAGTACTTC
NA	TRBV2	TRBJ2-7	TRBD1	CARNRDRGTGEVDEQYF	TGTGCCAGAAACCGGGACAGGGGTACGGGAGAAGTCGACGAGCAGTACTTC
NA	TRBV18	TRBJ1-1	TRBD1	CASSLGTGEGGSAFF	TGTGCCAGCTCACTCGGGACAGGGGAGGGCGGGTCAGCTTTCTTT
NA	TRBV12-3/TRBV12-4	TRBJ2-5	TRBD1	CASVQGARETQYF	TGTGCCAGCGTACAGGGGGCTAGGGAGACCCAGTACTTC
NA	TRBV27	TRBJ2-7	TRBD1	CASSSRGPTYEQYF	TGTGCCAGCAGTTCCAGGGGGCCCACCTACGAGCAGTACTTC
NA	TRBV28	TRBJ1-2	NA	CATRILDMHYGYTF	TGTGCCACACGGATATTGGACATGCACTATGGCTACACCTTC
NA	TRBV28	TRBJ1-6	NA	CASSPRASPLHF	TGTGCCAGCAGTCCCAGGGCGTCACCCCTCCACTTT
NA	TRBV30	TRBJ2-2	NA	CAWSVRWQGIPGELFF	TGTGCCTGGAGTGTAAGGTGGCAGGGAATCCCCGGGGAGCTGTTTTTT
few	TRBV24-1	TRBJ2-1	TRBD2	CATSDSIAGGSYNEQFF	TGTGCCACCAGTGATAGTATAGCGGGAGGCTCCTACAATGAGCAGTTCTTC
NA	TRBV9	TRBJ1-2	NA	CASSVGRSAKGYTF	TGTGCCAGCAGCGTAGGAAGGAGTGCGAAAGGCTACACCTTC
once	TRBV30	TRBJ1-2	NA	CARQITGIGYTF	TGTGCCCGACAAATTACAGGGATTGGCTACACCTTC
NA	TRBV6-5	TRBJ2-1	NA	CASSWGRGLNEQFF	TGTGCCAGCAGTTGGGGGAGGGGGTTGAATGAGCAGTTCTTC
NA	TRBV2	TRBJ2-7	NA	CASGKGQFSGEQYF	TGTGCCAGCGGGAAGGGACAATTCTCGGGCGAGCAGTACTTC
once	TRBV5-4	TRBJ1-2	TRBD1	CATQTGTEGYGYTF	TGTGCCACTCAAACCGGGACAGAGGGCTATGGCTACACCTTC
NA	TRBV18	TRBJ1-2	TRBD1	CASSPGTANYGYTF	TGTGCCAGCTCACCAGGGACAGCGAACTATGGCTACACCTTC
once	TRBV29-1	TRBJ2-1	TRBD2	CSVELAEIYNEQFF	TGCAGCGTTGAACTAGCGGAGATCTACAATGAGCAGTTCTTC
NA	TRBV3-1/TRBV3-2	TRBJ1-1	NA	CASSQDGLSARGAFF	TGTGCCAGCAGCCAAGATGGCTTAAGTGCAAGGGGAGCTTTCTTT
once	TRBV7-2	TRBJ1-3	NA	CASSLDRTVHSGNTIYF	TGTGCCAGCAGCTTAGATCGGACAGTTCACTCTGGAAACACCATATATTTT
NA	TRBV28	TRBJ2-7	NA	CASSFDYYEQYF	TGTGCCAGCAGTTTTGACTATTACGAGCAGTACTTC
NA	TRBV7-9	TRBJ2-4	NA	CASSRTGGKTIQYF	TGTGCCAGCAGCCGGACAGGCGGGAAAACCATTCAGTACTTC
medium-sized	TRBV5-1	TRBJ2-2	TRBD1	CASSLTGAAGELFF	TGCGCCAGCAGCTTGACAGGGGCGGCCGGGGAGCTGTTTTTT
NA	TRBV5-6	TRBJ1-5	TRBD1	CASSLRQGSGSNQPQHF	TGTGCCAGCAGCCTCAGACAGGGCAGCGGTAGCAATCAGCCCCAGCATTTT
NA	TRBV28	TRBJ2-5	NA	CASSSLRFGLRETQYF	TGTGCCAGCAGTTCCCTCCGGTTCGGACTACGAGAGACCCAGTACTTC
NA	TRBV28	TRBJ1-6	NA	CASSRVDNSPLHF	TGTGCCAGCAGTCGGGTCGATAATTCACCCCTCCACTTT
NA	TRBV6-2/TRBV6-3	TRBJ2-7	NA	CASSVPAGALYEQYF	TGTGCCAGCAGTGTCCCCGCGGGGGCCTTGTACGAGCAGTACTTC
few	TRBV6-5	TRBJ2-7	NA	CASRPTEITAYEQYF	TGTGCCAGCAGACCCACAGAGATCACAGCCTACGAGCAGTACTTC
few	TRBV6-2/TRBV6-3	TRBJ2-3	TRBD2	CASSLGLAADTQYF	TGTGCCAGCAGCCTGGGACTAGCGGCAGATACGCAGTATTTT
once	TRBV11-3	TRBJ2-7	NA	CASSNSPYEQYF	TGTGCCAGCAGCAACAGCCCCTACGAGCAGTACTTC